The 26 T cell receptor beta chains reported below all come from one sample, sequenced in a study of graft-versus-host responses after intestinal transplantation (dated by TCRdb to the early 2020s). To isolate intraepithelial and lamina propria lymphocytes from graft specimens, dithiothreitol, EDTA incubations and collagenase D digestion were used. Receptor libraries were prepared by the immunoSEQ multiplex PCR assay. TCRdb holds this immuneACCESS table with in-frame rearrangements only. Some clones are missing; in checked studies, unresolved V genes explain under half, and the rest has no known cause. Here the sample has around 37,000 clones; 75% to 90% occur a single time. About a sixth of the sample belongs to the ten largest clones. This sample comprised ileum tissue, obtained less than 210 days after intestinal transplant. The receptors come from a human patient who received an intestinal transplant, so some T cells may come from the graft donor.

CDR3 sequence: CSARTSYEQYF. CDR3 sequence (DNA): TGCAGTGCTAGGACTAGCTACGAGCAGTACTTC. The chain carries TRBV20-1 and TRBJ2-7; D perhaps matches TRBD2 (6 bases). The CDR3 loop spans 11 amino acids. CDR1 and CDR2 from the germline V gene are DFQATT and SNEGSKA (reference sequence). V lost 3 bases, J lost 3 bases, and 6 bases lay in between.

The chain is built from TRBV15 and TRBJ2-1, with 12 positions matching TRBD1. Trimming at V came to 2 bases and at J to 7 bases, leaving 9 bases not matched to a gene. Germline V CDR1 and CDR2: LNHNV, YYDKDF (reference sequence). This CDR3 has 17 residues. The CDR3 sequence: CATSRRRDRGLANEQFF. The CDR3 DNA is TGTGCCACCAGCAGACGCCGGGACAGGGGGCTAGCGAATGAGCAGTTCTTC.

The chain links TRBV4-2 to TRBJ2-5, with D perhaps TRBD1 (7 bases). V lost 5 bases to trimming and J lost 5 bases, with 15 bases between them. Germline assignment: CDR1 LGHNA and CDR2 YNFKEQ. The CDR3 extends over 14 amino acids. The CDR3 spells CASSGGEQGETQYF. The DNA of the CDR3 is TGTGCCAGCAGCGGCGGGGAACAGGGGGAGACCCAGTACTTC.

V is TRBV10-1 and J is TRBJ2-7, with D possibly being TRBD2 (6 bases). This CDR3 comprises 13 residues. Germline V CDR1 and CDR2: WNHNN, SYGVQD (reference sequence). V was trimmed by 4 bases and J by 5 bases, leaving 12 bases between them. The CDR3 reads CASSGGEEHEQYF. CDR3 sequence (DNA): TGCGCCAGCAGTGGCGGGGAAGAGCACGAGCAGTACTTC.

This chain joins TRBV7-2 and TRBJ2-3, with D possibly TRBD2 on 5 matching bases. V was clipped by 6 bases and J by 2 bases, with 9 bases between them. In germline, CDR1 is SGHTA, CDR2 FQGNSA. The CDR3 loop spans 13 amino acids. The chain's CDR3 is CASSLDFTDTQYF. The CDR3 coding sequence is TGTGCCAGCAGTTTGGACTTCACAGATACGCAGTATTTT. Full variable domain (remainder filled in from reference TRBV7-2 and TRBJ2-3): GAGVSQSPSNKVTEKGKDVELRCDPISGHTALYWYRQSLGQGLEFLIYFQGNSAPDKSGLPSDRFSAERTGGSVSTLTIQRTQQEDSAVYLCASSLDFTDTQYFGPGTRLTVL.

V usage is TRBV27 and J usage is TRBJ2-2; 10 bases match TRBD1. The germline gives CDR1 MNHEY, CDR2 SMNVEV (reference sequence). Trimming removed 4 bases from V and 7 bases from J; junction bases left unmatched: 15. The CDR3 covers 18 residues. CDR3 sequence reads: CASSYYNPGQGWGGELFF. For the CDR3, the DNA is TGTGCCAGCAGTTACTATAACCCGGGACAGGGGTGGGGCGGGGAGCTGTTTTTT.

This chain links TRBV2 with TRBJ1-5; D is unclear. Deletions cut 6 bases from V and 6 bases from J, with 15 bases between. CDR1 SNHLY and CDR2 FYNNEI come from the germline V gene. The CDR3 is 14 amino acids. This CDR3 reads CASSANREVQPQHF. The DNA of the CDR3 is TGTGCCAGCAGCGCCAACCGGGAGGTTCAGCCCCAGCATTTT.

The chain links TRBV11-2 to TRBJ2-1; TRBD2 aligns across 12 bases. The V gene end was trimmed by 4 bases and the J gene end by 0 bases; junction bases not matched to a gene: 10. Germline lookup yields CDR1 SGHAT and CDR2 FQNNGV. This CDR3 is built from 19 residues. CDR3 DNA sequence: TGTGCCAGCAGCTCAGAGAGGACTAGCGGGATGAGCTCCTACAATGAGCAGTTCTTC. Translation: CASSSERTSGMSSYNEQFF.

The V and J genes are TRBV28 and TRBJ2-3; 14 nucleotides agree with TRBD2. V lost 6 bases, J lost 0 bases, and 8 bases stayed unmatched. This CDR3 comprises 18 residues. Looked up from germline, CDR1 is MDHEN and CDR2 is SYDVKM. The CDR3 DNA sequence: TGTGCCAGCAGCCGAGGACTAGCGGGGGGCCCAAGCACAGATACGCAGTATTTT. This codes for CASSRGLAGGPSTDTQYF. Together with reference TRBV28 and TRBJ2-3, the CDR3 gives the full variable domain: DVKVTQSSRYLVKRTGEKVFLECVQDMDHENMFWYRQDPGLGLRLIYFSYDVKMKEKGDIPEGYSVSREKKERFSLILESASTNQTSMYLCASSRGLAGGPSTDTQYFGPGTRLTVL.

The chain carries TRBV9 and TRBJ1-4; 11 bases are shared with TRBD1. Germline loops: CDR1 SGDLS, CDR2 YYNGEE. Germline trimming cut 3 bases from V and 7 bases from J; bases unmatched to any gene: 2. The CDR3 has 14 residues. CDR3 nucleotides: TGTGCCAGCAGCGCGGACAGGGGGCGTGAAAAACTGTTTTTT. It encodes CASSADRGREKLFF.

The chain employs TRBV9 and TRBJ1-2, with D unclear. Germline values: CDR1 SGDLS, CDR2 YYNGEE. The V and J ends lost 6 bases and 5 bases respectively, with 14 bases between them. The CDR3 covers 13 residues. The CDR3 here is CASTGMVGYGYTF. Written as DNA, the CDR3 is TGTGCCAGCACCGGCATGGTGGGGTATGGCTACACCTTC.

This chain links TRBV6-1 with TRBJ2-7; 12 bases match TRBD2. The CDR3 is made up of 14 amino acids. V shed 8 bases, J shed 6 bases, and the junction held 8 bases outside the gene matches. Germline V gene data show CDR1 as MNHNS and CDR2 as SASEGT. The CDR3 nucleotides read TGTGCCAGCTTACTAGCGGGGGGTCCGTTCGAGCAGTACTTC. It is translated as CASLLAGGPFEQYF.

CDR3 in amino acids: CASSFSENQPQHF. The CDR3 DNA is TGTGCCAGCAGCTTCTCCGAGAATCAGCCCCAGCATTTT. The V call is TRBV7-2, the J call TRBJ1-5; D remains ambiguous. CDR3 length: 13 amino acids. Per germline, CDR1 SGHTA and CDR2 FQGNSA. With 3 bases removed from V and 4 bases from J, the gap between germline ends came to 7 bases.

The chain employs TRBV28 and TRBJ1-4, with D hard to call. V was trimmed by 3 bases and J by 0 bases, leaving 8 bases between them. Germline V gene data show CDR1 as MDHEN and CDR2 as SYDVKM. The CDR3 runs to 15 residues. CDR3 sequence reads: CASSLDGATNEKLFF. The CDR3 DNA reads TGTGCCAGCAGTTTGGACGGCGCAACTAATGAAAAACTGTTTTTT.

CDR3 coding DNA: TGTGCCAGCAGCTTTTCAGTCTCCTACGAGCAGTACTTC. Its translation: CASSFSVSYEQYF. The J gene is TRBJ2-7, the V gene TRBV7-9; D not certain. This CDR3 region has 13 residues. The germline V and J ends were trimmed by 3 bases and 0 bases, with 6 bases remaining between them. Germline lookup yields CDR1 SEHNR and CDR2 FQNEAQ (reference sequence). Together with reference TRBV7-9 and TRBJ2-7, the CDR3 gives the full variable domain: DTGVSQNPRHKITKRGQNVTFRCDPISEHNRLYWYRQTLGQGPEFLTYFQNEAQLEKSRLLSDRFSAERPKGSFSTLEIQRTEQGDSAMYLCASSFSVSYEQYFGPGTRLTVT.

The V gene is TRBV5-1, the J gene TRBJ2-1; 13 nucleotides match TRBD2. V was clipped by 8 bases and J by 3 bases; unmatched bases: 2. The CDR3 runs to 14 residues. CDR1 is SGHRS, CDR2 YFSETQ, per germline. The CDR3 DNA reads as TGCGCCAGTAGGACTAGCGGGGGCTACAATGAGCAGTTCTTC. It yields the protein CASRTSGGYNEQFF.

J is TRBJ2-2 and V is TRBV10-3; TRBD2 matches 7 bases. This CDR3 is built from 15 residues. Germline trimming cut 7 bases from V and 2 bases from J; bases unmatched to any gene: 7. Germline loops: CDR1 ENHRY, CDR2 SYGVKD. As DNA, the CDR3 is TGTGCCATCACTCTGGGCGGGGGAAACACCGGGGAGCTGTTTTTT. Residues: CAITLGGGNTGELFF.

The chain has TRBV6-1 and TRBJ2-1; no definite D call. Germline V gene data show CDR1 as MNHNS and CDR2 as SASEGT. The CDR3 extends over 15 amino acids. V lost 3 bases to trimming and J lost 3 bases, with 12 bases between them. This CDR3 is CASSDRVGSYNEQFF. The CDR3 bases are TGTGCCAGCAGTGATAGGGTGGGAAGCTACAATGAGCAGTTCTTC.

The rearrangement uses TRBV2 and TRBJ2-7; D uncertain. The CDR3 length is 12 residues. From germline, CDR1 is SNHLY and CDR2 FYNNEI. Trimming pared 4 bases from V and 3 bases from J, leaving 7 bases between. DNA for the CDR3: TGTGCCAGCAGTGTAGTTCTCTACGAGCAGTACTTC. Its translation is CASSVVLYEQYF.

The genes are TRBV10-3 and TRBJ1-2; D is uncertain. This CDR3 has 13 residues. V lost 0 bases and J 3 bases, leaving 5 bases between the germline ends. CDR1 ENHRY and CDR2 SYGVKD come from the germline V gene. CDR3 region: CAISESGYYGYTF. CDR3 sequence (DNA): TGTGCCATCAGTGAGTCAGGATACTATGGCTACACCTTC.

Details on this clone: The junction differs from germline at one of its ends, possibly a read error. The rearrangement uses TRBV4-1 and TRBJ2-7, with a weak D call TRBD2 (6 bases). Germline V lookup: CDR1 MGHRA, CDR2 YSYEKL. There are 14 residues in the CDR3. The chain's CDR3 is CVSSQILAPYEQYF. CDR3 nucleotides: TGCGTCAGCAGCCAGATACTAGCCCCCTACGAGCAGTACTTC.

This chain connects TRBV27 to TRBJ1-2; a weak D match, TRBD1 (5 bases). Trimming took 5 bases from V and 4 from J, leaving 8 bases between them. The CDR3 is made up of 12 amino acids. Germline-derived CDR1 and CDR2 are MNHEY and SMNVEV (reference sequence). The CDR3 DNA sequence: TGTGCCAGCAGTCGGGACGGCTATGGCTACACCTTC. Its protein is CASSRDGYGYTF.

The chain employs TRBV7-2 and TRBJ2-7; 10 bases map to TRBD1. The CDR3 extends over 14 amino acids. V lost 8 bases to trimming and J lost 4 bases; unmatched junction nucleotides: 8. Germline V lookup: CDR1 SGHTA, CDR2 FQGNSA. The CDR3 DNA is TGTGCCAGCGGGAGGGGACAGGGGATATACGAGCAGTACTTC. This codes for CASGRGQGIYEQYF.

The rearrangement joins TRBV28 to TRBJ2-5, with 8 bases identical to TRBD2. The CDR3 has 15 amino acids. Germline V gene data show CDR1 as MDHEN and CDR2 as SYDVKM. Trimming took 2 bases from V and 0 from J; bases not matched to a gene: 2. The CDR3 spells CASSLAGGNQETQYF. CDR3 coding DNA: TGTGCCAGCAGTTTAGCGGGGGGAAACCAAGAGACCCAGTACTTC.

The chain recombines TRBV10-3 with TRBJ2-7; 8 nucleotides line up with TRBD1. V was pared by 6 bases and J by 0 bases, with 1 base of the junction left unmatched. Per the germline V gene, CDR1 is ENHRY and CDR2 is SYGVKD. This CDR3 is built from 13 residues. For the CDR3, the DNA is TGTGCCATCAGCGGACAGGGCTCCTACGAGCAGTACTTC. It specifies CAISGQGSYEQYF.

Only one count was recorded for this clone. The CDR3 region has the DNA TGTGCCAGCACCCTTCCGGGACTAGCGGAAGAGACCCAGTACTTC. Protein: CASTLPGLAEETQYF. The V and J genes are TRBV5-4 and TRBJ2-5; 11 bases are a match to TRBD2. Unmatched junction bases numbered 7, after V lost 6 bases and J lost 3 bases. The CDR3 is 15 amino acids. The germline V gene encodes CDR1 SGHNT and CDR2 YYREEE (reference sequence).